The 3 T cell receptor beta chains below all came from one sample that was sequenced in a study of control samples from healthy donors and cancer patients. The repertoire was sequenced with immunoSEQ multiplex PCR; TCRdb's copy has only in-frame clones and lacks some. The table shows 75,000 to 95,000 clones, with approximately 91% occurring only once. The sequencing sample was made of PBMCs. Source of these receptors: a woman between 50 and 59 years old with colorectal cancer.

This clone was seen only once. DNA for the CDR3: TGTGCCAGCAGCTTACAGGGGGCTGGGGCCAACGTCCTGACTTTC. Translated, it gives CASSLQGAGANVLTF. V is TRBV11-1 and J is TRBJ2-6; 7 nucleotides match TRBD1. Looked up from germline, CDR1 is SGHAT and CDR2 is FQDESV (reference sequence). The CDR3 spans 15 residues. Germline trimming cut 2 bases from V and 2 bases from J; bases unmatched to any gene: 0.

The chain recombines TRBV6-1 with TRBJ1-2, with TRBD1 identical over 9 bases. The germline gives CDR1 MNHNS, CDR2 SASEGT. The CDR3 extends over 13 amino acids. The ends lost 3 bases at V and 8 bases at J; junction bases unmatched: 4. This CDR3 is CASSEDRGQGYTF. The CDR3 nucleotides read TGTGCCAGCAGTGAGGACAGGGGTCAGGGCTACACCTTC.

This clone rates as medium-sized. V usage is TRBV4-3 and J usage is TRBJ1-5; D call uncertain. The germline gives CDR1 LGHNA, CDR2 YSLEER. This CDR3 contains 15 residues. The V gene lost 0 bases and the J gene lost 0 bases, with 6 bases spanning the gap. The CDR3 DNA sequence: TGCGCCAGCAGCCAAGATTTCCCTAGCAATCAGCCCCAGCATTTT. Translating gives CASSQDFPSNQPQHF.